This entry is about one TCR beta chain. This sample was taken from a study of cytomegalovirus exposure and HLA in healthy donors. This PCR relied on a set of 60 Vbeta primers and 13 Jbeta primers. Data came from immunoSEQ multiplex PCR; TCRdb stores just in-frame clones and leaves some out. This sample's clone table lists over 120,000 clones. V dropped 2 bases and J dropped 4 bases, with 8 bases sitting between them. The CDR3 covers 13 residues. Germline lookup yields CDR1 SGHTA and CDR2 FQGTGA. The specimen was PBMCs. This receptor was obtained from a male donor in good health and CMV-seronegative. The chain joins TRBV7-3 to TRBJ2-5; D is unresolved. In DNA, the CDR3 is TGTGCCAGCAGCTTAGATGCAGGAGAGACCCAGTACTTC. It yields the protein CASSLDAGETQYF.